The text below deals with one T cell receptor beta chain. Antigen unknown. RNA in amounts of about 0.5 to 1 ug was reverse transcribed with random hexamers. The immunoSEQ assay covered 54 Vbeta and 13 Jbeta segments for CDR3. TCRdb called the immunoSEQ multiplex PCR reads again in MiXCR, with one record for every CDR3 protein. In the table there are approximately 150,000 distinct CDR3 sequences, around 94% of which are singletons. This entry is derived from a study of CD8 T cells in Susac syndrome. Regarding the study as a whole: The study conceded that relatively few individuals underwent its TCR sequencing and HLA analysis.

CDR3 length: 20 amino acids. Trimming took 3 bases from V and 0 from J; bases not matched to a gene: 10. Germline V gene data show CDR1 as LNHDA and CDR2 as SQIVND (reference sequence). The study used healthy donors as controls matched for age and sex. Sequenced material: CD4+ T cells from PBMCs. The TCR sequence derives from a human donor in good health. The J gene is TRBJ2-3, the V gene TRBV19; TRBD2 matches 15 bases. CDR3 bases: TGTGCCAGTAGTATCACCGGGACTAGCGGGAGGTTTGCTAGCACAGATACGCAGTATTTT. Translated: CASSITGTSGRFASTDTQYF. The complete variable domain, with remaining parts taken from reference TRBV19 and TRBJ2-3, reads DGGITQSPKYLFRKEGQNVTLSCEQNLNHDAMYWYRQDPGQGLRLIYYSQIVNDFQKGDIAEGYSVSREKKESFPLTVTSAQKNPTAFYLCASSITGTSGRFASTDTQYFGPGTRLTVL.